These 15 T cell receptor beta chains share one sample of origin, sequenced in a study of identical twins. Each CDR3 protein is one row after TCRdb ran MiXCR on the 5' RACE reads. Among some 730,000 distinct CDR3 sequences listed, around a sixth were seen once. The same specimen was also included in a second study, on T cells expressing NK-cell markers.

Material: PBMCs. These TCRs come from a woman younger than 30 in good health.

This chain links TRBV12-3 or TRBV12-4 with TRBJ2-1, with D unclear. V was trimmed by 5 bases and J by 4 bases, leaving 12 bases between them. This CDR3 has 14 residues. CDR3 sequence (DNA): TGTGCCAGCAGTGGCGCAACAGCTTACAATGAGCAGTTCTTC. Translation: CASSGATAYNEQFF.

Only a few counts were recorded for this clonotype. The CDR3 nucleotides read TGTGCCAGCAGTTGGGCGGGGGCTGAGGAGCAGTACTTC. It is translated as CASSWAGAEEQYF. The chain recombines TRBV25-1 with TRBJ2-7, with D perhaps matching TRBD2 (7 bases). Germline values: CDR1 MGHDK, CDR2 SYGVNS. The V gene lost 5 bases and the J gene lost 7 bases, with 15 bases spanning the gap. This CDR3 is 13 amino acids long.

The chain joins TRBV4-2 to TRBJ1-4; a possible D gene is TRBD1 (6 bases). This CDR3 spans 15 amino acids. Germline V gene data show CDR1 as LGHNA and CDR2 as YNFKEQ. With 0 bases removed from V and 7 bases from J, the gap between germline ends came to 12 bases. This CDR3 is CASSQDWGRVEKLFF. In DNA form, the CDR3 reads TGTGCCAGCAGCCAAGATTGGGGGCGAGTTGAAAAACTGTTTTTT.

The chain couples TRBV20-1 to TRBJ2-1; 7 nucleotides line up with TRBD1. J lost 4 bases, V lost 1 base, and 10 bases had no gene match. CDR3 length: 16 residues. The germline gives CDR1 DFQATT, CDR2 SNEGSKA (reference sequence). CDR3 nucleotides: TGCAGTGCTAGAGGTCCCCCGGGACAGACTTACAATGAGCAGTTCTTC. Encoded protein: CSARGPPGQTYNEQFF.

The chain recombines TRBV7-2 with TRBJ2-2, with 7 bases aligning to TRBD2. With 5 bases clipped from V and 1 base from J, the junction kept 13 bases outside the gene matches. The CDR3 extends over 18 amino acids. Per the germline V gene, CDR1 is SGHTA and CDR2 is FQGNSA. CDR3 in DNA: TGTGCCAGCAGCGTAGGGCCGGGACTACCTATGAACACCGGGGAGCTGTTTTTT. Its protein product is CASSVGPGLPMNTGELFF.

The CDR3 DNA is TGTGCCAGCAGCTGGAGACTAGCGGATACGCAGTATTTT. Its protein product is CASSWRLADTQYF. V usage is TRBV5-4 and J usage is TRBJ2-3, with TRBD2 identical over 8 bases. Germline CDR1 and CDR2: SGHNT and YYREEE (reference sequence). This CDR3 is 13 amino acids long. Unmatched junction bases numbered 3, after V lost 3 bases and J lost 6 bases.

The chain employs TRBV10-3 and TRBJ2-3; D might be TRBD1 (6 bases). This CDR3 is 15 amino acids long. V lost 3 bases and J lost 0, with 10 bases in between. Germline V gene sequence: CDR1 ENHRY, CDR2 SYGVKD. CDR3 in amino acids: CAISDGQRSTDTQYF. For the CDR3, the DNA is TGTGCCATCAGTGATGGACAGAGAAGCACAGATACGCAGTATTTT.

V is TRBV20-1 and J is TRBJ2-1; 7 bases line up with TRBD2. Per the germline V gene, CDR1 is DFQATT and CDR2 is SNEGSKA (reference sequence). This CDR3 is 13 amino acids long. With V trimmed by 4 bases and J by 1 base, 1 base remained unmatched. CDR3 DNA: TGCAGTGCTAAAGCGGGATCCTACAATGAGCAGTTCTTC. It specifies CSAKAGSYNEQFF.

The chain is built from TRBV12-3 or TRBV12-4 and TRBJ2-7; 7 bases align to TRBD1. This CDR3 is 16 amino acids long. Trimming at V came to 5 bases and at J to 2 bases, leaving 12 bases not matched to a gene. CDR3 in amino acids: CASSTPPGQKPYEQYF. The CDR3 DNA reads TGTGCCAGCAGTACCCCTCCGGGACAGAAACCCTACGAGCAGTACTTC.

The chain is built from TRBV7-9 and TRBJ2-3; 10 bases match TRBD1. The CDR3 covers 17 residues. Germline V CDR1 and CDR2: SEHNR, FQNEAQ (reference sequence). V dropped 5 bases and J dropped 3; count of bases not matched to a gene: 11. CDR3 sequence reads: CASSPVPGQGSTDTQYF. In nucleotides, the CDR3 is TGTGCCAGCAGCCCAGTCCCGGGACAGGGGTCAACAGATACGCAGTATTTT.

In its sample, this clonotype was seen a few times. V and J are TRBV20-1 and TRBJ2-2; D is uncertain. V lost 3 bases, J lost 0 bases, and 11 bases lay in between. CDR3 size: 15 residues. Looked up from germline, CDR1 is DFQATT and CDR2 is SNEGSKA (reference sequence). The CDR3 nucleotides are TGCAGTGCTAGCCCACGGGCCCCGAACACCGGGGAGCTGTTTTTT. Residues: CSASPRAPNTGELFF.

The chain links TRBV11-2 to TRBJ2-7; 9 bases line up with TRBD1. The J segment lost 4 bases and the V segment lost 5 bases, leaving 12 bases of the junction unmatched. The germline V gene has CDR1 SGHAT and CDR2 FQNNGV. The CDR3 sequence is 16 residues long. CDR3 bases: TGTGCCAGCAGCGCCCAACCCGGGACAGGGAGATACGAGCAGTACTTC. Translating it yields CASSAQPGTGRYEQYF.

This clonotype came up a few times. V gene TRBV27 combines with J gene TRBJ1-2; D remains unclear. This CDR3 has 13 amino acids. Germline V gene lookup returns CDR1 MNHEY and CDR2 SMNVEV (reference sequence). Trimming shortened V by 2 bases and J by 4 bases, and 8 bases separated the two germline ends. The CDR3 nucleotides are TGTGCCAGCAGTTTAACCCCAATCTATGGCTACACCTTC. Encoded protein: CASSLTPIYGYTF.

This clonotype was seen a few times. The chain combines TRBV12-3 or TRBV12-4 with TRBJ2-1, with 9 bases lining up with TRBD2. The length of the CDR3 is 13 residues. V was clipped by 7 bases and J by 7 bases; unmatched bases: 5. CDR3 bases: TGTGCCAGCACTGGCGGGAGGGGTAATGAGCAGTTCTTC. Translated, it gives CASTGGRGNEQFF.

This chain connects TRBV6-6 to TRBJ2-5, with D possibly being TRBD2 (6 bases). The V and J ends lost 0 bases and 10 bases respectively, with 9 bases between them. Germline lookup yields CDR1 MNHNY and CDR2 SVGAGI (reference sequence). The CDR3 runs to 12 residues. The CDR3 DNA sequence: TGTGCCAGCAGTTACTCGAAGGAGGGCCAGTACTTC. It encodes CASSYSKEGQYF.